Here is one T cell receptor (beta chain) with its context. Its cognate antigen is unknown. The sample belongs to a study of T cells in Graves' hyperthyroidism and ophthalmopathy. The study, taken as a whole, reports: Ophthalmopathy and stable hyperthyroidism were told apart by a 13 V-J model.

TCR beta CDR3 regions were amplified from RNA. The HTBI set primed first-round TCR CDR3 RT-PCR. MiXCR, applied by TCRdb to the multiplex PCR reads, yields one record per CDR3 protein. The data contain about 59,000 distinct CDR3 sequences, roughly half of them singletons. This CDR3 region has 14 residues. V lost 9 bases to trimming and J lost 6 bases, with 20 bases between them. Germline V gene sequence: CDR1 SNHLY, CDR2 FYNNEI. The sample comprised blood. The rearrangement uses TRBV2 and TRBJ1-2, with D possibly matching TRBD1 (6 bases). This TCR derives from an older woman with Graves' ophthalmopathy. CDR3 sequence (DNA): TGTGCCAGAGTACCATTGTCAGGGGTCGATGGCTACACCTTC. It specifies CARVPLSGVDGYTF.